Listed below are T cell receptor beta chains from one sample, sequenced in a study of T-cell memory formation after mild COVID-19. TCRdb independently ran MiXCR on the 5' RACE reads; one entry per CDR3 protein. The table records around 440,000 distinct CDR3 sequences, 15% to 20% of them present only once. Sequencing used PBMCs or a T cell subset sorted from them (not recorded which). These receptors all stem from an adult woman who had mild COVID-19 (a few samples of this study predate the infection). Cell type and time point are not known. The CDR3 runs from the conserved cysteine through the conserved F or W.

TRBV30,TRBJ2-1,CAWSRQISKQFF
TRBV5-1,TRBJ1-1,CASSRGQGRAEAFF
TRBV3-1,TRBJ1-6,CASSQVYRGSSPLHF
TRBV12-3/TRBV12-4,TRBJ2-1,CASSLSSVNEQFF
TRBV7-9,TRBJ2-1,CASSLVPSPYNEQFF
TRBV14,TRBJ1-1,CASSQVPLAEAFF
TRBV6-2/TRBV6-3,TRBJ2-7,CASSQLAGAHEQYF
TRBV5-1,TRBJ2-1,CASSVTGTGQNEQFF
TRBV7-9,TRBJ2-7,CASSLMIGRNPYEQYF
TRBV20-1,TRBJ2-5,CSARETQYF
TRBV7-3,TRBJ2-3,CASSSGLFVTDTQYF
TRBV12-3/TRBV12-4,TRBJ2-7,CASRRGVSEQYF
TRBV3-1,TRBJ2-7,CASSQDRDGSYEQYF
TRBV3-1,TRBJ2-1,CASSPTAGGFGEQFF
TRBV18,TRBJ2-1,CASSPYGQGIGSYNEQFF
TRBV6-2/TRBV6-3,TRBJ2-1,CASSYSEAGPYNEQFF
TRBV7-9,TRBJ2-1,CASSLTQGGDEQFF
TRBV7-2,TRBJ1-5,CASSLVVTGGSNQPQHF
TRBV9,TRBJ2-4,CASSVGDSSIQYF
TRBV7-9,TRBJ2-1,CASSQFGGSFNEQFF
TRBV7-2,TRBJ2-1,CASSPSGTPSYNEQFF
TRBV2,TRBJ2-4,CANQAGVENIQYF
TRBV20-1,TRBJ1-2,CSASAVTVTNYGYTF
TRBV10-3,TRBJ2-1,CAISDQASGRSEQFF
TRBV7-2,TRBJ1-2,CASSLMGGVVGYGYTF
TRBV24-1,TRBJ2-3,CATSDFEGGRGGTDTQYF
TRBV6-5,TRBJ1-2,CASSSWTGGIYGYTF
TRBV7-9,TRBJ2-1,CASSWDRVGFNEQFF
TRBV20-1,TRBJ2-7,CSARVPGGTYEQYF
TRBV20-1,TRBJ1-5,CSAKGGDQQPQHF
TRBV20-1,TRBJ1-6,CSAREAGTGGSPLHF
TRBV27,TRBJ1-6,CASSLGQGDNSPLHF
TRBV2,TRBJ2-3,CASSEGMLADTQYF
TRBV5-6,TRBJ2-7,CASSSDRGWNEQYF
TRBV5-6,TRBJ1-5,CASSYRTGLNQPQHF
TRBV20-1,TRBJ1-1,CSAWPPDTTPRAFF
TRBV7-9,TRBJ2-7,CASSSGWTGDHEQYF
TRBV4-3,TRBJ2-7,CASSQAVTTGVRQYF
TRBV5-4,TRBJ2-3,CASSLAGGTSTDTQYF
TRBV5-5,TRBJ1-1,CASSLHRTAEAFF
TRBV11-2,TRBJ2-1,CASSNAPGLAGGNEQFF
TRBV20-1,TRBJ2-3,CSAGDGRAADTQYF
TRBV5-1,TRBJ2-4,CASSPGTSGPKNIQYF
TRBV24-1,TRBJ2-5,CATSDTSGRIQETQYF
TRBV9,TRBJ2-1,CASTGDNEQFF
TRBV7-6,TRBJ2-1,CASISPGGAYNEQFF
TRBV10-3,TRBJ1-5,CAIRSGQANQPQHF
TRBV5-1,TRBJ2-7,CASSLGKDYEQYF
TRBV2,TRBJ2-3,CASSVLAGADTQYF
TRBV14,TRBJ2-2,CASSQGNTGELFF
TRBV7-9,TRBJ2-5,CASSWTGLETQYF
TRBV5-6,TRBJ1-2,CASSLGQNLYGYTF
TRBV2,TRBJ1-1,CASSQDRVPTEAFF
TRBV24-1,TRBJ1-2,CATSDWQGVDGYTF
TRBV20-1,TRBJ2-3,CSASPFGGRSTDTQYF
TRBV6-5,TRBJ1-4,CASRNLTRDRVREKLFF
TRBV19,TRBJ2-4,CASKLQGAPKNIQYF